This note documents a single TCR beta chain sequence. The antigen it recognizes is unknown. Base quality data are lacking; no much larger clone is found one base away. The intended sense of this specimen's time point label: cycle 2 day 1 (C2D1) of nivolumab. All trial patients had relapsed after autologous stem cell transplantation, with cohorts A, B and C differing in prior brentuximab vedotin exposure. The trial cohort comprised 60 or so patients with relapsed/refractory classical Hodgkin lymphoma whose best overall responses were complete response, partial response or progressive disease. Single-agent nivolumab was administered to trial patients in the multi-cohort phase II CheckMate 205 trial. An independent review committee assessed best overall response using the 2007 International Working Group response criteria. PBMCs from the trial were collected at three points: immediately before nivolumab initiation (C1D1), and during therapy at cycle 2 day 1 and cycle 4 day 1. Peripheral blood was collected in 8 mL Vacutainer Cell Preparation Tubes, from which PBMCs were isolated by centrifugation and then cryopreserved.

CDR1 and CDR2 are read off the germline V gene as SNHLY and FYNNEI. V is pared back by 10 bases and J by 1 base, with 10 bases lying between the germline termini. Including the terminal cysteine and phenylalanine, the CDR3 comprises 12 residues. Only the CDR3 part of the read is kept: 36 bases, read in frame from the first base. The data derive from a study of PD-1 blockade in classical Hodgkin lymphoma (dated by TCRdb to the early 2020s). In the study overall: Nivolumab dosing was 3 mg/kg intravenously every 2 weeks, continuing until either disease progression or unacceptable toxicity. To define a peripheral blood immune signature of response to PD-1 blockade in classical Hodgkin lymphoma, the study combined TCR beta sequencing with CyTOF.

Genomic DNA was isolated using the Qiagen DNeasy kit from unsorted PBMCs as well as from negatively selected CD4+ and CD8+ fractions. TCR beta CDR3 regions were subjected to amplification by immunoSEQ multiplex PCR with primers that anneal to V and J segments. A synthetic immune receptor repertoire was used to minimize amplification bias, and remaining bias was computationally removed after sequencing. The paper's processing steps were these. Repertoire diversity was quantified as the Shannon entropy index using custom Python scripts. Unsorted, CD4+ and CD8+ repertoires were analyzed separately, except in combined analyses where CD4+ and CD8+ sequences were merged in silico. A clone was considered expanded if an increase in frequency of at least 2-fold after treatment relative to C1D1 was found, and a pseudocount of 0.5 was applied to clones undetected at baseline. Clones with 0 or 1 copy at C1D1 were classified as singleton clones, and clones with 2 or more copies were classified as non-singleton clones. By matching protein sequences in sorted samples from the same patient, clones expanded in unsorted samples were annotated as CD4+, CD8+ or unknown. Wilcoxon tests were applied to paired samples to test diversity changes from C1D1 to C4D1. In TCRdb, the immuneACCESS table is reduced to in-frame sequences with V and J assigned. These tables do not hold every clone; where another copy was compared, an unresolved V gene accounts for under half, and the others remain unexplained. V and J calls and clone size are given by that table; D and trimming were obtained from the DNA. The sample has 25,000 to 30,000 clones on record, 75% to 90% of them singletons. Of the sample, 21% falls within the top ten clones.

What the research found in general, with its limitations: Among trial patients, those achieving complete response had baseline diversity similar to that of newly diagnosed patients, while diversity was significantly lower in partial responders and progressors. Lower diversity was seen in patients whose nivolumab began less than 1 year after ASCT, and these patients were left out of later analyses so that immune reconstitution would not confound the results. A significant rise by C4D1 was seen in CD4+ but not CD8+ TCR diversity (p=0.0027 vs p=0.16), with the rise being most apparent in complete responders (p=0.02). Baseline TCR diversity was reported as lower in newly diagnosed patients than in healthy donors, and lower still in relapsed/refractory patients. The study was limited to a single clinical trial cohort, and causes of repertoire differences, possibly disease activity or prior therapy, remained undefined.

The V and J segments used are TRBV2 and TRBJ1-1, with no D gene named confidently. Source: peripheral blood mononuclear cells (PBMCs), taken before the second cycle of nivolumab. This clonotype was sampled from a human donor with classical Hodgkin lymphoma. The nucleotide sequence reads as follows: TGTGCCAAAAGTTTCGGGAACACTGAAGCTTTCTTT. The encoded protein is CAKSFGNTEAFF.